The following is a TCR beta chain sequence with its context. This entry is derived from a study of blood T cell repertoires in COVID-19. Across the whole study: Sources were T cells, B-cell-depleted T cells, or PBMCs; the material itself was cDNA or gDNA.

The V gene's germline CDR1 is SQVTM and CDR2 ANQGSEA. The CDR3 runs to 13 residues. Here immunoSEQ multiplex PCR was the method, and the copy in TCRdb shows in-frame clones only, minus some. The sample lists 40,000 or so clones, 70% to 90% occurring once. This TCR came from a man aged 55 to 70 with COVID-19, enrolled during active disease. Sequencing input: peripheral blood. The genes are TRBV29-1 and TRBJ2-7; a weak D match, TRBD2 (5 bases). CDR3: CTLGISGTYEQYF. In DNA, the CDR3 is TGCACCCTAGGGATCTCGGGGACCTACGAGCAGTACTTC.